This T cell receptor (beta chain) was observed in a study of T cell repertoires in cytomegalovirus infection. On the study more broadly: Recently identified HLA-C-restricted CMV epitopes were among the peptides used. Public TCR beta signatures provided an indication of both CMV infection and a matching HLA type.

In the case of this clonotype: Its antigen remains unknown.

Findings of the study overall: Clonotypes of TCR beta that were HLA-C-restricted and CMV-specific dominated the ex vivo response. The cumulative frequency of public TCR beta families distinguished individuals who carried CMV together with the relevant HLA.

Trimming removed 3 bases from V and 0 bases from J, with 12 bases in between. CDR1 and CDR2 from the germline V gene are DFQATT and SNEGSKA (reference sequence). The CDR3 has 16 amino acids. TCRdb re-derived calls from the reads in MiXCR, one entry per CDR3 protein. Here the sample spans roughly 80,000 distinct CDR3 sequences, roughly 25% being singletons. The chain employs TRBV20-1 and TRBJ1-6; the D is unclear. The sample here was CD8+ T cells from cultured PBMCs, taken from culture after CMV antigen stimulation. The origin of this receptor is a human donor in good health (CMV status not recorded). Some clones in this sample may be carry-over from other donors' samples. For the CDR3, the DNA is TGCAGTGCTAGTTACCTCTTGAGCTCCTATAATTCACCCCTCCACTTT. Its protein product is CSASYLLSSYNSPLHF.